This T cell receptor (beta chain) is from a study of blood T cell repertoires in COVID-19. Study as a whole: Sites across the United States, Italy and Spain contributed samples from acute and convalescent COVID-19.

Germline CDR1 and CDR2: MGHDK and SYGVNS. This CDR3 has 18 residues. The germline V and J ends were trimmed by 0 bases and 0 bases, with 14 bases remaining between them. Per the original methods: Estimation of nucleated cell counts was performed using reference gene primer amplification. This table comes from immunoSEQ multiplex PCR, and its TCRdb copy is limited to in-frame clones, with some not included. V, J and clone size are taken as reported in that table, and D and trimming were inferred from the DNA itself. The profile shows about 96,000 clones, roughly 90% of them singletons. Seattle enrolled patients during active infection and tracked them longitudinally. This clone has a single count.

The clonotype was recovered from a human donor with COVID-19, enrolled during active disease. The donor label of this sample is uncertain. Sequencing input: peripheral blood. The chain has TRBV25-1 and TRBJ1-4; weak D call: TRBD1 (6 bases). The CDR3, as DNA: TGTGCCAGCAGTGAATATGCAGGACAGCCTTCAACTAATGAAAAACTGTTTTTT. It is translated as CASSEYAGQPSTNEKLFF.